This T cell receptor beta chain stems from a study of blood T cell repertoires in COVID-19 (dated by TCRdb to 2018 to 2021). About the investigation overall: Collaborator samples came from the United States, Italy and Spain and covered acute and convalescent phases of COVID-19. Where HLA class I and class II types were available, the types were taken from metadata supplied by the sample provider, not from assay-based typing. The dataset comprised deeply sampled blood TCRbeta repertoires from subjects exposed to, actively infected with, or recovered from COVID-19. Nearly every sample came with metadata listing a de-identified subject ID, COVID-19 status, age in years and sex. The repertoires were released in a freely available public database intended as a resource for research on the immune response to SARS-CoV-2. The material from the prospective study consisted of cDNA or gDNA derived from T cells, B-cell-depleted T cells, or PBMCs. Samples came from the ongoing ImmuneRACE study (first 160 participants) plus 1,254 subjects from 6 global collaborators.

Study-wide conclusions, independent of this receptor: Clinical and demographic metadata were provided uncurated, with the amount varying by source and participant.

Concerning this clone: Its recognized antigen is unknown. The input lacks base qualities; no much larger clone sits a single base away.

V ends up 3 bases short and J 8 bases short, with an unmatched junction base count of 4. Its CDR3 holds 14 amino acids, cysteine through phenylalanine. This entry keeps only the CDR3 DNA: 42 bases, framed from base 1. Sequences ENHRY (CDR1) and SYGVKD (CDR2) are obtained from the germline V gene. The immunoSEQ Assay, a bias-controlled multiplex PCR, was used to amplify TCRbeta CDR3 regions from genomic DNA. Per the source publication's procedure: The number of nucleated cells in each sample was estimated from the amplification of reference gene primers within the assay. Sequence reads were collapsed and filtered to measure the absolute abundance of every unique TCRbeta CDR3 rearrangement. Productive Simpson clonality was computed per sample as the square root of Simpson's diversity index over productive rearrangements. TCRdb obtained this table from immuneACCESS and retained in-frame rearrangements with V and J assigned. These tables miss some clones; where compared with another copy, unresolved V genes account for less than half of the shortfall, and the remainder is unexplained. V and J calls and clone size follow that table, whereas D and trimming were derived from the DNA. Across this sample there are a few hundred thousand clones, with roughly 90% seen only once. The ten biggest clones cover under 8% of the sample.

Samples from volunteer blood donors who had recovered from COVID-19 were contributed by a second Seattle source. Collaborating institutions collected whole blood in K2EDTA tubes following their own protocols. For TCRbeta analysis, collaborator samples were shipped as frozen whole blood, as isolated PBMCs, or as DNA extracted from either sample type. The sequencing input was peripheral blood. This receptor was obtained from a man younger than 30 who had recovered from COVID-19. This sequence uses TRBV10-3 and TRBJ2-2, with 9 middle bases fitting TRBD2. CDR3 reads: CAISDAGGRGELFF. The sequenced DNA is TGTGCCATCAGTGACGCGGGGGGGCGTGGGGAGCTGTTTTTT.